The 24 T cell receptor beta chains given below trace back to one sample, sequenced in a study of T-cell reconstitution after alpha-beta-depleted transplantation in children. Molecular barcoding with unique molecular identifiers was used for the TCRbeta library. Via MiXCR, TCRdb re-called the PCR reads, giving one row per CDR3 protein. The repertoire holds around 370,000 distinct CDR3 sequences, with about 17% as singletons. The sequencing here drew on PBMCs, mostly from graft donor cells, taken 360 days after TCRalphabeta/CD19-depleted stem cell transplant. These receptors were taken from a male patient under 10 years old who had a stem cell transplant for acute lymphoblastic leukemia, so the T cells may come from the graft donor.

This clonotype was observed a single time. V is TRBV20-1 and J is TRBJ1-5; perhaps TRBD1 as D (6 bases). V lost 6 bases, J lost 2 bases, and 14 bases lay in between. Germline V lookup: CDR1 DFQATT, CDR2 SNEGSKA (reference sequence). This CDR3 has 14 amino acids. Here the CDR3 DNA reads TGCAGTGCGAGGGAGGGGGGCCGCAATCAGCCCCAGCATTTT. Translation gives CSAREGGRNQPQHF.

In its sample, this clonotype was seen many times. The CDR3 reads CASSLGGTGFANEQFF. Here the CDR3 DNA reads TGCGCCAGCAGCTTGGGAGGGACAGGGTTCGCCAATGAGCAGTTCTTC. This sequence joins TRBV5-1 and TRBJ2-1, with 9 bases that match TRBD1. The CDR3 has 16 amino acids. CDR1 and CDR2 from the germline V gene are SGHRS and YFSETQ. V lost 0 bases and J lost 6; bases outside the gene matches: 7. The full variable domain, rest sourced from reference TRBV5-1 and TRBJ2-1, is KAGVTQTPRYLIKTRGQQVTLSCSPISGHRSVSWYQQTPGQGLQFLFEYFSETQRNKGNFPGRFSGRQFSNSRSEMNVSTLELGDSALYLCASSLGGTGFANEQFFGPGTRLTVL.

This clonotype was detected only a few times. The chain employs TRBV3-1 and TRBJ2-7; D may be TRBD1 (6 bases). Trimming cost V 7 bases and J 4 bases, with 17 bases left between them. CDR1 and CDR2 (germline): LGHDT, YNNKEL (reference sequence). This CDR3 region has 14 residues. This CDR3 is CASTSTGTPYEQYF. The CDR3 DNA reads as TGTGCCAGCACTAGTACCGGGACACCATACGAGCAGTACTTC.

This clonotype was seen ten or more times. Compared with germline, one end of the junction differs, possibly owing to a read error. The chain joins TRBV7-7 to TRBJ2-2; TRBD2 aligns across 8 bases. The CDR3 has 17 amino acids. Germline V gene lookup returns CDR1 SSHAT and CDR2 FNYEAQ (reference sequence). CDR3 DNA: TGTGCTAGCAGCCCCCGACTAGCGACAACAAACACCGGGGAGCTGTTTTTT. Its protein product is CASSPRLATTNTGELFF.

This clonotype was observed a few times. This chain connects TRBV20-1 to TRBJ2-7; 11 bases fit TRBD2. From germline, CDR1 is DFQATT and CDR2 SNEGSKA (reference sequence). This CDR3 is built from 13 residues. In DNA, the CDR3 is TGCAGCGTTACTAGCGGGAGTTCCCACGAGCAGTACTTC. This gives the protein CSVTSGSSHEQYF.

The rearrangement links TRBV6-1 to TRBJ2-1; TRBD2 aligns across 12 bases. The CDR3 is made up of 14 amino acids. The germline CDR1 and CDR2 sequences are MNHNS and SASEGT. Unmatched junction bases numbered 3, after V lost 6 bases and J lost 6 bases. The CDR3 nucleotides read TGTGCCAGCAGGGCGACTAGCGGGAGCAATGAGCAGTTCTTC. Protein: CASRATSGSNEQFF.

This clonotype was detected only a few times. This rearrangement joins TRBV5-1 to TRBJ2-5; D ambiguous. The CDR3 consists of 14 residues. Germline assignment: CDR1 SGHRS and CDR2 YFSETQ. Trimming took 0 bases from V and 3 from J, leaving 9 bases between them. CDR3 loop: CASSLAPPKETQYF. Here the CDR3 DNA reads TGCGCCAGCAGCTTGGCCCCGCCCAAAGAGACCCAGTACTTC.

The V call is TRBV6-5, the J call TRBJ2-1, with TRBD1 matching 7 bases. Germline CDR1 reads MNHEY; CDR2 reads SVGAGI. This CDR3 has 18 amino acids. The J segment lost 2 bases and the V segment lost 2 bases, leaving 12 bases of the junction unmatched. CDR3 loop: CASSYGVGGTTAYNEQFF. CDR3 nucleotide sequence: TGTGCCAGCAGTTACGGGGTAGGGGGCACCACCGCCTACAATGAGCAGTTCTTC.

This clonotype was observed a few times. The chain uses TRBV23-1 and TRBJ2-7, with D uncertain. TRBV23-1 is assigned to the ORF class and has an uncertain function. Trimming took off 7 bases at V and 4 bases at J, with 14 bases between the two ends. The CDR3 loop spans 13 amino acids. The CDR3 DNA reads as TGCGCCAGCACACACACAAAAGGATACGAGCAGTACTTC. Protein product: CASTHTKGYEQYF.

This clonotype occurred many times. V gene TRBV2 combines with J gene TRBJ2-7, with 9 bases fitting TRBD1. Trimming at V came to 2 bases and at J to 5 bases, leaving 7 bases not matched to a gene. Germline CDR1 and CDR2: SNHLY and FYNNEI. The CDR3 is 15 residues long. CDR3 DNA: TGTGCCAGCAGTGAAACCGGGACAGGGATCAACGAGCAGTACTTC. This encodes CASSETGTGINEQYF. The variable domain in full, with the rest retrieved from reference TRBV2 and TRBJ2-7, is EPEVTQTPSHQVTQMGQEVILRCVPISNHLYFYWYRQILGQKVEFLVSFYNNEISEKSEIFDDQFSVERPDGSNFTLKIRSTKLEDSAMYFCASSETGTGINEQYFGPGTRLTVT.

The table lists this clonotype with a few counts. Here the CDR3 DNA reads TGCGCCAGCAGCTTGGCCCAAGGGGCTGGGTACGAGCAGTACTTC. Translated: CASSLAQGAGYEQYF. The gene calls are TRBV5-1 and TRBJ2-7; tentative D call: TRBD1 (5 bases). Germline CDR1 SGHRS, CDR2 YFSETQ. The V end lost 0 bases, the J end lost 4 bases, and 14 bases lay between the germline ends. The CDR3 runs to 15 residues. Using reference TRBV5-1 and TRBJ2-7 for the parts outside the CDR3, the full variable domain is KAGVTQTPRYLIKTRGQQVTLSCSPISGHRSVSWYQQTPGQGLQFLFEYFSETQRNKGNFPGRFSGRQFSNSRSEMNVSTLELGDSALYLCASSLAQGAGYEQYFGPGTRLTVT.

Many counts were recorded for this clonotype. The chain combines TRBV29-1 with TRBJ2-1; the D gene is possibly TRBD1 (5 bases). Germline V gene lookup returns CDR1 SQVTM and CDR2 ANQGSEA. Trimming removed 6 bases at V and 2 bases at J, with 5 bases between. This CDR3 spans 11 amino acids. The DNA for the CDR3 is TGCAGCGTGACAGCCTACAATGAGCAGTTCTTC. Its protein product is CSVTAYNEQFF.

The chain has TRBV29-1 and TRBJ2-7; 10 bases agree with TRBD2. The CDR3 is 13 amino acids. V dropped 7 bases and J dropped 0; count of bases not matched to a gene: 3. The germline V gene encodes CDR1 SQVTM and CDR2 ANQGSEA. CDR3 DNA sequence: TGCAGCGGAACTAGCGGGACCTCCTACGAGCAGTACTTC. It is translated as CSGTSGTSYEQYF.

V and J are TRBV2 and TRBJ2-3, with 8 bases aligning to TRBD1. Trimming cost V 8 bases and J 2 bases; bases outside gene matches: 6. This CDR3 region has 14 residues. From germline, CDR1 is SNHLY and CDR2 FYNNEI. In DNA, the CDR3 is TGTGCCAGCCGACAGGGGAGGACCACAGATACGCAGTATTTT. The encoded protein is CASRQGRTTDTQYF.

CDR3 residues: CATSRTSGSGSDTQYF. DNA of the CDR3: TGTGCCACCAGTAGGACTAGCGGGAGTGGGTCAGATACGCAGTATTTT. The rearrangement joins TRBV24-1 to TRBJ2-3; 13 bases fit TRBD2. With V trimmed by 6 bases and J by 4 bases, 6 bases remained unmatched. Germline V CDR1 and CDR2: KGHDR, SFDVKD. This CDR3 spans 16 amino acids.

The V gene is TRBV7-2, the J gene TRBJ2-7, with 7 nucleotides matching TRBD2. The CDR3 totals 15 residues. With V trimmed by 4 bases and J by 8 bases, 14 bases remained unmatched. Germline loops: CDR1 SGHTA, CDR2 FQGNSA. The CDR3: CASSSYRERGYKQYF. The CDR3 coding sequence is TGTGCCAGCAGCTCATATCGGGAGCGGGGATACAAGCAGTACTTC.

The chain recombines TRBV28 with TRBJ2-1; TRBD2 agrees at 7 bases. CDR1 and CDR2 from the germline V gene are MDHEN and SYDVKM. The CDR3 covers 12 residues. V gave up 5 bases and J gave up 15 bases; unmatched junction bases: 10. In DNA form, the CDR3 reads TGTGCCAGCAGTCGAATAGCGGGCCCGGGGTTCTTC. Translation gives CASSRIAGPGFF.

This clonotype has only a few counts. The genes are TRBV28 and TRBJ1-2; D remains ambiguous. The CDR3 sequence is 13 residues long. The germline V gene has CDR1 MDHEN and CDR2 SYDVKM. Between the trimmed V and J ends, which lost 3 bases and 2 bases, there was a span of 7 bases. The CDR3 reads CASSLGENYGYTF. CDR3 nucleotide sequence: TGTGCCAGCAGTTTGGGAGAAAACTATGGCTACACCTTC.

The chain combines TRBV4-2 with TRBJ2-2, with D hard to call. Germline V gene lookup returns CDR1 LGHNA and CDR2 YNFKEQ. There are 15 residues in the CDR3. V lost 0 bases to trimming and J lost 5 bases, with 10 bases between them. CDR3 DNA: TGTGCCAGCAGCCAAGATCTGGGTCGAACCGGGGAGCTGTTTTTT. The encoded protein is CASSQDLGRTGELFF.

This clonotype was seen ten or more times. This sequence joins TRBV18 and TRBJ2-7; D is possibly TRBD2 (6 bases). V was shortened by 3 bases and J by 5 bases, with 11 bases between the two germline ends. This CDR3 has 13 residues. Germline V gives CDR1 KGHSH, CDR2 LQKENI. DNA for the CDR3: TGTGCCAGCTCACCCGGGAGTGGCGACGAGCAGTACTTC. Translated, it gives CASSPGSGDEQYF. Supplemented by reference TRBV18 and TRBJ2-7, the full variable domain reads NAGVMQNPRHLVRRRGQEARLRCSPMKGHSHVYWYRQLPEEGLKFMVYLQKENIIDESGMPKERFSAEFPKEGPSILRIQQVVRGDSAAYFCASSPGSGDEQYFGPGTRLTVT.

This chain links TRBV9 with TRBJ2-3; D gene unclear. Germline V gene data show CDR1 as SGDLS and CDR2 as YYNGEE. Trimming removed 1 base at V and 0 bases at J, with 3 bases between. The CDR3 has 13 amino acids. CDR3 residues: CASSVSSTDTQYF. The CDR3 DNA reads as TGTGCCAGCAGCGTAAGCAGCACAGATACGCAGTATTTT.

CDR3 protein: CASTGQGNEQYF. CDR3 nucleotides: TGTGCCAGCACCGGACAGGGCAACGAGCAGTACTTC. V and J are TRBV5-5 and TRBJ2-7; 8 bases align to TRBD1. Germline CDR1 is SGHKS and CDR2 is YYEKEE (reference sequence). The CDR3 has 12 amino acids. Losses at the gene ends were 6 bases for V and 5 bases for J; bases not matched to a gene: 4.

V usage is TRBV5-1 and J usage is TRBJ1-1; D unresolved. V was pared by 3 bases and J by 5 bases, with 23 bases between. The CDR3 has 17 residues. The germline V gene encodes CDR1 SGHRS and CDR2 YFSETQ. The CDR3 sequence is CASSSPIGAESITEAFF. In DNA form, the CDR3 reads TGCGCCAGCAGCTCGCCGATAGGTGCAGAGTCGATAACTGAAGCTTTCTTT.

This clonotype was detected many times. The chain joins TRBV9 to TRBJ2-2; TRBD1 matches at 9 bases. Per germline, CDR1 SGDLS and CDR2 YYNGEE. There are 17 residues in the CDR3. The junction had 6 bases not matched to a gene; V was cut back by 2 bases and J by 1 base. The CDR3 DNA follows: TGTGCCAGCAGCGTTAGGCGGGACAGGGAGAACACCGGGGAGCTGTTTTTT. Amino acid sequence: CASSVRRDRENTGELFF.